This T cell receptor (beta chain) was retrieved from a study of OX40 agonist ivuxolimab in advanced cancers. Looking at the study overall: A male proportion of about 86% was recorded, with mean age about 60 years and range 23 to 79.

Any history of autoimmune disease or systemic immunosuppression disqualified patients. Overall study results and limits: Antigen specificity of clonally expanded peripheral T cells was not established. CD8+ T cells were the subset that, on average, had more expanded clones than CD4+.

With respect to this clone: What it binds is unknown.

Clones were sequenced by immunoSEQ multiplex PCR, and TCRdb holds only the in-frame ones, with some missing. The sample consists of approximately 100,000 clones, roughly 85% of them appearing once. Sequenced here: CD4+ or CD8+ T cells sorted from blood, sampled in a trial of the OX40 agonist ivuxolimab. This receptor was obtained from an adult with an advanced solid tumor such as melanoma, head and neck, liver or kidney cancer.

The CDR3 region is CASSFEPGASHYGYTF. DNA for the CDR3: TGTGCCAGCAGCTTTGAACCGGGGGCCAGTCATTATGGCTACACCTTC. J is TRBJ1-2 and V is TRBV5-6; tentatively, D is TRBD1 (6 bases). Germline CDR1 reads SGHDT; CDR2 reads YYEEEE. This CDR3 contains 16 residues. Trimming removed 2 bases at V and 5 bases at J, with 19 bases between.